These 29 T cell receptor beta chains share one sample of origin, sequenced in a study of identical twins listed by TCRdb under 2016. Libraries came from 5' RACE. The instrument given in TCRdb is Illumina HiSeq 2000. TCRdb reprocessed the public reads (quality trimming at Q25 with fastp, clone calling with MiXCR) and kept in-frame beta chains. Duplicate CDR3 protein sequences are folded into a single record with the most common DNA and genes. This sample has approximately 240,000 distinct CDR3 sequences in its table, and more than 13% of those were observed once. The top ten hold approximately 8.2% of the sample. The sequenced sample was memory (CD45RO+) T cells sorted from blood. The cell subset or site label of this sample denotes: CD45RO+ enriched T cells. These receptor sequences come from a woman aged 18-29 years in good health.

This clonotype turned up a few times. The chain employs TRBV12-3 or TRBV12-4 and TRBJ1-5; D might be TRBD1 (6 bases). V was trimmed by 1 base and J by 7 bases, leaving 11 bases between them. The CDR3 runs to 14 residues. CDR3 nucleotides: TGTGCCAGCAGTTTAGTGACAGGAGACCAGCCCCAGCATTTT. It translates to CASSLVTGDQPQHF.

This chain uses TRBV12-3 or TRBV12-4 with TRBJ2-5; TRBD2 agrees at 8 bases. Trimming at V came to 6 bases and at J to 4 bases, leaving 7 bases not matched to a gene. This CDR3 region has 14 residues. DNA for the CDR3: TGTGCCAGCAGCCCGGGGGGGGGCAGAGAGACCCAGTACTTC. It encodes CASSPGGGRETQYF.

V and J are TRBV3-1 and TRBJ2-1; D is uncertain. The CDR3 consists of 15 residues. Trimming took off 1 base at V and 2 bases at J, with 9 bases between the two ends. CDR1 is LGHDT and CDR2 is YNNKEL in the germline V gene (reference sequence). CDR3 in amino acids: CASSQVGPAYNEQFF. CDR3 coding DNA: TGTGCCAGCAGCCAAGTCGGTCCAGCCTACAATGAGCAGTTCTTC.

This clonotype was recorded a few times. The rearrangement uses TRBV20-1 and TRBJ2-5, with D tentatively TRBD2 (6 bases). V lost 7 bases to trimming and J lost 1 base, with 10 bases between them. This CDR3 region has 12 residues. Germline loops: CDR1 DFQATT, CDR2 SNEGSKA (reference sequence). The DNA of the CDR3 is TGCAGTGGGGGGGTAGGCCAAGAGACCCAGTACTTC. It encodes CSGGVGQETQYF.

The chain recombines TRBV7-6 with TRBJ2-5; D is perhaps TRBD2 (5 bases). V was shortened by 5 bases and J by 7 bases, with 14 bases between the two germline ends. Germline V gene lookup returns CDR1 SGHVS and CDR2 FNYEAQ. The CDR3 contains 13 residues. CDR3 in amino acids: CASSTRDRVTQYF. CDR3 nucleotide sequence: TGTGCCAGCAGCACTAGGGATAGGGTGACCCAGTACTTC.

The sample holds a few counts of this clonotype. V gene TRBV7-9 combines with J gene TRBJ2-5, with no clear D. Looked up from germline, CDR1 is SEHNR and CDR2 is FQNEAQ (reference sequence). V lost 0 bases, J lost 6 bases, and 11 bases lay in between. CDR3 size: 14 residues. The CDR3 DNA sequence: TGTGCCAGCAGCTTAGCGTTGGATCTTCAGACCCAGTACTTC. It is translated as CASSLALDLQTQYF.

This clonotype was seen many times. The rearrangement joins TRBV12-3 or TRBV12-4 to TRBJ2-5, with no clear D. The CDR3 is 11 amino acids. V was clipped by 2 bases and J by 5 bases, with 3 bases between them. The CDR3 region has the DNA TGTGCCAGCAGTTTAAGGGAGACCCAGTACTTC. Its protein product is CASSLRETQYF.

The chain joins TRBV29-1 to TRBJ2-1; 8 bases match TRBD2. The CDR3 is made up of 16 amino acids. J gave up 10 bases and V 5 bases, and 19 bases lay outside the gene matches. CDR1 is SQVTM, CDR2 ANQGSEA, per germline. The CDR3 DNA reads TGCAGCGTTATCCCCACGGGGGGGACCTCCCGCGGGGAGCAGTTCTTC. Its translation is CSVIPTGGTSRGEQFF.

The gene calls are TRBV5-6 and TRBJ2-5; D not resolved. Germline assignment: CDR1 SGHDT and CDR2 YYEEEE. V was trimmed by 3 bases and J by 1 base, leaving 19 bases between them. CDR3 length: 17 amino acids. CDR3 bases: TGTGCCAGCAGCTCGACCACCCCTCTAGTCCGCCAAGAGACCCAGTACTTC. This codes for CASSSTTPLVRQETQYF.

This clonotype has only a few counts. This sequence joins TRBV7-6 and TRBJ2-3; possibly TRBD1 or TRBD2 for D (6 bases each). There are 16 residues in the CDR3. Germline V CDR1 and CDR2: SGHVS, FNYEAQ. The V and J ends lost 2 bases and 5 bases respectively, with 17 bases between them. The CDR3 region is CASSLRYRGRGDTQYF. Here the CDR3 DNA reads TGTGCCAGCAGCTTAAGGTACCGGGGGCGAGGAGATACGCAGTATTTT.

The chain carries TRBV6-1 and TRBJ2-1, with a weak D call TRBD1 (5 bases). The ends were cut back, 7 bases at V and 2 bases at J, with 12 bases in the middle. Germline CDR1 MNHNS, CDR2 SASEGT. The CDR3 is 14 residues long. The CDR3 DNA is TGTGCCAGCACCACAGGTTCCCCCTACAATGAGCAGTTCTTC. Translation gives CASTTGSPYNEQFF.

This clonotype was observed a handful of times. One junction end does not reproduce the germline sequence, and a read error may be involved. CDR3 DNA: TGCAGTGCTAGAAAAACAGCCAGTTCCTTCAATGAGCAGTTCTTC. Protein sequence: CSARKTASSFNEQFF. The chain has TRBV20-1 and TRBJ2-1; the D is unclear. Germline loops: CDR1 DFQATT, CDR2 SNEGSKA (reference sequence). The CDR3 extends over 15 amino acids.

The chain combines TRBV9 with TRBJ2-7, with D possibly being TRBD2 (5 bases). Trimming cost V 3 bases and J 7 bases, with 17 bases left between them. This CDR3 is 14 amino acids long. Germline CDR1 reads SGDLS; CDR2 reads YYNGEE. As DNA, the CDR3 is TGTGCCAGCAGCGGGACTGGAGCCGGTCGGGAGCAGTACTTC. This translates into CASSGTGAGREQYF.

This clonotype was recorded a few times. The CDR3 region is CASSQFVAGGGEQFF. Here the CDR3 DNA reads TGTGCCAGCAGCCAGTTTGTAGCGGGGGGAGGTGAGCAGTTCTTC. This chain joins TRBV7-9 and TRBJ2-1, with 10 bases matching TRBD2. The CDR3 loop spans 15 amino acids. V gave up 5 bases and J gave up 9 bases; unmatched junction bases: 10. Germline V gives CDR1 SEHNR, CDR2 FQNEAQ (reference sequence).

This clonotype was detected many times. The V and J genes are TRBV10-3 and TRBJ2-1, with 9 bases identical to TRBD1. V lost 8 bases and J lost 3; bases outside the gene matches: 5. This CDR3 contains 14 residues. CDR1 is ENHRY and CDR2 is SYGVKD in the germline V gene. As DNA, the CDR3 is TGTGCCATCGACAGGGGGTGGGGCTACAATGAGCAGTTCTTC. This gives the protein CAIDRGWGYNEQFF.

Many counts were recorded for this clonotype. This sequence joins TRBV11-3 and TRBJ2-1, with D possibly TRBD1 on 6 matching bases. Trimming took off 1 base at V and 3 bases at J, with 10 bases between the two ends. The CDR3 length is 15 residues. Germline V gene sequence: CDR1 SGHNT, CDR2 YENEEA. CDR3: CASSLGQQGYNEQFF. For the CDR3, the DNA is TGTGCCAGCAGCTTAGGACAACAGGGCTACAATGAGCAGTTCTTC.

This clonotype was counted at least ten times. CDR3 sequence reads: CASKPVLGVLYEQYF. DNA for the CDR3: TGTGCCAGCAAACCCGTACTGGGGGTTCTTTACGAGCAGTACTTC. The chain employs TRBV12-3 or TRBV12-4 and TRBJ2-7; tentatively, D is TRBD1 or TRBD2 (5 bases each). The ends were cut back, 7 bases at V and 4 bases at J, with 20 bases in the middle. CDR3 length equals 15 residues.

This sequence joins TRBV12-3 or TRBV12-4 and TRBJ2-1; D uncertain. The CDR3 length is 13 residues. Trimming shortened V by 6 bases and J by 0 bases, and 6 bases separated the two germline ends. CDR3 DNA sequence: TGTGCCAGCAGGGGCGGCTCCTACAATGAGCAGTTCTTC. Its protein is CASRGGSYNEQFF.

This clonotype was found a few times. This chain links TRBV7-9 with TRBJ2-5, with a weak D call TRBD1 (6 bases). V was clipped by 1 base and J by 5 bases, with 8 bases between them. The CDR3 is 13 amino acids. CDR1 SEHNR and CDR2 FQNEAQ come from the germline V gene (reference sequence). The CDR3 DNA sequence: TGTGCCAGCAGCTTAGACAGGGATGAGACCCAGTACTTC. Its protein is CASSLDRDETQYF.

The CDR3 loop is CASSAARTDTQYF. In DNA, the CDR3 is TGCGCCAGCAGCGCCGCCCGCACAGATACGCAGTATTTT. The J gene is TRBJ2-3, the V gene TRBV5-1; no clear D gene. The CDR3 covers 13 residues. Per the germline V gene, CDR1 is SGHRS and CDR2 is YFSETQ. Between the trimmed V and J ends, which lost 4 bases and 1 base, there was a span of 7 bases.

CDR3 in amino acids: CSVQDSRSSYEQYF. DNA of the CDR3: TGCAGTGTCCAAGACAGTCGGAGCTCCTACGAGCAGTACTTC. The chain carries TRBV20-1 and TRBJ2-7, with a tentative D call TRBD1 (5 bases). V was pared by 7 bases and J by 0 bases, with 16 bases between. Looked up from germline, CDR1 is DFQATT and CDR2 is SNEGSKA (reference sequence). This CDR3 region has 14 residues.

This clonotype was counted between two and nine times. The V call is TRBV2, the J call TRBJ2-7; tentative D call: TRBD1 (6 bases). Germline V lookup: CDR1 SNHLY, CDR2 FYNNEI. Deletions cut 9 bases from V and 3 bases from J, with 18 bases between. This CDR3 has 14 residues. The CDR3 DNA reads as TGTGCCAGGGGAAAAGGACAGAACAGCTACGAGCAGTACTTC. It translates to CARGKGQNSYEQYF.

The V and J genes are TRBV20-1 and TRBJ2-3; D not resolved. CDR3 length: 14 residues. Germline V gives CDR1 DFQATT, CDR2 SNEGSKA (reference sequence). The CDR3 is CSARAAFPTDTQYF. The DNA for the CDR3 is TGCAGCGCCCGGGCGGCATTCCCCACAGATACGCAGTATTTT.

The chain combines TRBV11-3 with TRBJ2-7; D is ambiguous. This CDR3 spans 12 amino acids. V was clipped by 4 bases and J by 2 bases, with 6 bases between them. Germline-derived CDR1 and CDR2 are SGHNT and YENEEA. CDR3 sequence: CASSYHTYEQYF. In DNA, the CDR3 is TGTGCCAGCAGCTACCACACCTACGAGCAGTACTTC.

The rearrangement links TRBV15 to TRBJ2-1; TRBD2 agrees at 13 bases. The CDR3 covers 16 residues. The germline gives CDR1 LNHNV, CDR2 YYDKDF (reference sequence). Trimming cost V 3 bases and J 8 bases; bases outside gene matches: 7. The CDR3 DNA reads as TGTGCCACCAGCAGGGGAACTAGCGGGAGGGCCGATGAGCAGTTCTTC. Encoded protein: CATSRGTSGRADEQFF.

The genes are TRBV7-2 and TRBJ1-4; tentatively, D is TRBD1 (5 bases). The V gene lost 6 bases and the J gene lost 5 bases, with 16 bases spanning the gap. CDR3 length: 15 residues. CDR1 is SGHTA and CDR2 is FQGNSA in the germline V gene. CDR3 amino acids: CASSQTGRTNEKLFF. The CDR3 DNA reads as TGTGCCAGCAGTCAAACGGGACGGACGAATGAAAAACTGTTTTTT.

This clonotype has more than one count but fewer than ten. Here the CDR3 reads CASNYGGHGYTF. CDR3 nucleotide sequence: TGTGCCAGCAACTACGGGGGGCATGGCTACACCTTC. This sequence joins TRBV3-1 and TRBJ1-2, with D perhaps matching TRBD1 (6 bases). Germline CDR1 is LGHDT and CDR2 is YNNKEL (reference sequence). The CDR3 has 12 amino acids. Trimming cost V 7 bases and J 6 bases, with 12 bases left between them.

This clonotype has a count of ten or more. J is TRBJ2-1 and V is TRBV30, with D possibly matching TRBD2 (5 bases). From germline, CDR1 is GTSNPN and CDR2 SVGIG (reference sequence). The CDR3 has 14 residues. V lost 0 bases and J 3 bases, leaving 9 bases between the germline ends. This CDR3 reads CAWSVVDFYNEQFF. The CDR3 DNA reads TGTGCCTGGAGTGTGGTGGACTTCTACAATGAGCAGTTCTTC.

This clonotype was counted between two and nine times. The V and J genes are TRBV18 and TRBJ1-1; TRBD1 might be the D (5 bases). The CDR3 spans 16 residues. V lost 2 bases and J 1 base, leaving 14 bases between the germline ends. Germline V gene sequence: CDR1 KGHSH, CDR2 LQKENI. The chain's CDR3 is CASSPWGESGNTEAFF. The CDR3 DNA sequence: TGTGCCAGCTCACCATGGGGGGAGTCGGGGAACACTGAAGCTTTCTTT.